The 17 T cell receptor beta chains below all came from one sample that was sequenced in a study of blood T cell repertoires in COVID-19. This table comes from immunoSEQ multiplex PCR, and its TCRdb copy is limited to in-frame clones, with some not included. The data show about 51,000 clones, around 93% seen once. Sequenced input: peripheral blood. These receptors all stem from a man aged 50-59 years with acute or convalescent COVID-19.

This sequence joins TRBV18 and TRBJ2-7, with TRBD1 matching 9 bases. CDR1 and CDR2 (germline): KGHSH, LQKENI. The CDR3 consists of 15 residues. Trimming took 1 base from V and 3 from J; bases not matched to a gene: 4. The CDR3 reads CASSPRGGQGYEQYF. The CDR3 region has the DNA TGTGCCAGCTCACCACGCGGGGGACAGGGCTACGAGCAGTACTTC.

The V and J genes are TRBV30 and TRBJ1-2; D not certain. CDR3 length equals 17 residues. Germline-derived CDR1 and CDR2 are GTSNPN and SVGIG (reference sequence). Trimming removed 2 bases at V and 2 bases at J, with 21 bases between. This CDR3 is CAWSRSAEVSGNYGYTF. The CDR3, as DNA: TGTGCCTGGAGTAGATCTGCGGAGGTCTCGGGGAACTATGGCTACACCTTC. The whole variable domain, remainder taken from reference TRBV30 and TRBJ1-2, is SQTIHQWPATLVQPVGSPLSLECTVEGTSNPNLYWYRQAAGRGLQLLFYSVGIGQISSEVPQNLSASRPQDRQFILSSKKLLLSDSGFYLCAWSRSAEVSGNYGYTFGSGTRLTVV.

V usage is TRBV29-1 and J usage is TRBJ2-7; the D gene is possibly TRBD1 (6 bases). Looked up from germline, CDR1 is SQVTM and CDR2 is ANQGSEA. Trimming pared 4 bases from V and 6 bases from J, leaving 19 bases between. The CDR3 has 14 amino acids. The DNA for the CDR3 is TGCAGCGTTGGGTCTGGGGGCGCGGTCCTCGAGCAGTACTTC. It is translated as CSVGSGGAVLEQYF.

The CDR3 is CASSPGTGGTHEQYF. The CDR3 DNA reads as TGTGCCAGCTCACCCGGGACAGGGGGTACCCACGAGCAGTACTTC. The chain employs TRBV18 and TRBJ2-7, with 11 bases lining up with TRBD1. V gave up 3 bases and J gave up 5 bases; unmatched junction bases: 6. The germline CDR1 and CDR2 sequences are KGHSH and LQKENI. This CDR3 comprises 15 residues.

This sequence joins TRBV10-1 and TRBJ1-4; no clear D gene. This CDR3 is 14 amino acids long. Germline V gene sequence: CDR1 WNHNN, CDR2 SYGVQD (reference sequence). V lost 3 bases to trimming and J lost 7 bases, with 12 bases between them. Written as DNA, the CDR3 is TGCGCCAGCAGTGATCCCTCTTTTAGTGAAAAACTGTTTTTT. It yields the protein CASSDPSFSEKLFF.

This clone was seen just once. The chain uses TRBV30 and TRBJ1-2; possible D gene TRBD1, 5 bases. V was clipped by 5 bases and J by 4 bases, with 8 bases between them. This CDR3 is built from 11 residues. Per germline, CDR1 GTSNPN and CDR2 SVGIG (reference sequence). In nucleotides, the CDR3 is TGTGCCTGGGACAGTTTCTATGGCTACACCTTC. It is translated as CAWDSFYGYTF. The full variable domain, its missing parts supplied by reference TRBV30 and TRBJ1-2, is SQTIHQWPATLVQPVGSPLSLECTVEGTSNPNLYWYRQAAGRGLQLLFYSVGIGQISSEVPQNLSASRPQDRQFILSSKKLLLSDSGFYLCAWDSFYGYTFGSGTRLTVV.

This chain joins TRBV7-2 and TRBJ1-5, with D tentatively TRBD1 (5 bases). Germline CDR1 is SGHTA and CDR2 is FQGNSA. V was trimmed by 6 bases and J by 6 bases, leaving 18 bases between them. This CDR3 has 15 residues. The CDR3 sequence: CASSPGGGGGQPQHF. In DNA, the CDR3 is TGTGCCAGCAGTCCTGGGGGGGGTGGAGGTCAGCCCCAGCATTTT.

The CDR3 sequence is CASSTGSDFKGYTF. The CDR3 coding sequence is TGCGCCAGCAGCACGGGATCTGATTTTAAGGGCTACACCTTC. The chain joins TRBV5-1 to TRBJ1-2, with D hard to call. V lost 4 bases and J 8 bases, leaving 18 bases between the germline ends. Germline V gene data show CDR1 as SGHRS and CDR2 as YFSETQ. The CDR3 covers 14 residues.

This clone came up once. V usage is TRBV2 and J usage is TRBJ1-1, with D hard to call. Per germline, CDR1 SNHLY and CDR2 FYNNEI. The CDR3 consists of 13 residues. Trimming removed 7 bases from V and 0 bases from J, with 9 bases in between. CDR3 sequence: CASKVELNTEAFF. The CDR3 DNA reads as TGTGCCAGCAAAGTGGAGTTGAACACTGAAGCTTTCTTT.

This chain joins TRBV4-1 and TRBJ2-5, with 9 nucleotides matching TRBD2. The germline V gene encodes CDR1 MGHRA and CDR2 YSYEKL. This CDR3 has 14 amino acids. V lost 0 bases, J lost 13 bases, and 9 bases stayed unmatched. The CDR3 nucleotides read TGCGCCAGCAGCCAAGATGGGACTAGCTCTCTCCGGTACTTC. Translated, it gives CASSQDGTSSLRYF.

The chain joins TRBV9 to TRBJ2-5; D is ambiguous. V was pared by 3 bases and J by 1 base, with 13 bases between. The CDR3 covers 15 residues. Germline V gene lookup returns CDR1 SGDLS and CDR2 YYNGEE. CDR3 nucleotides: TGTGCCAGCAGCGCCCATGGCCAGGCCCAAGAGACCCAGTACTTC. It is translated as CASSAHGQAQETQYF.

V is TRBV7-8 and J is TRBJ2-1; D might be TRBD2 (7 bases). V was clipped by 5 bases and J by 1 base, with 12 bases between them. The CDR3 spans 15 residues. From germline, CDR1 is SGHVS and CDR2 FQNEAQ. The CDR3 DNA follows: TGTGCCAGCAGCACTGGGGGGGCGTCCTACAATGAGCAGTTCTTC. Residues: CASSTGGASYNEQFF.

The V and J genes are TRBV24-1 and TRBJ2-3; D uncertain. The CDR3 consists of 16 residues. Germline V gene data show CDR1 as KGHDR and CDR2 as SFDVKD. V shed 2 bases and J shed 5 bases, with 16 bases lying between them. CDR3 sequence reads: CATSDSSAVVRDTQYF. For the CDR3, the DNA is TGTGCCACCAGTGATTCGTCCGCGGTAGTAAGAGATACGCAGTATTTT.

The chain is built from TRBV5-6 and TRBJ2-2; no firm D call. Trimming shortened V by 4 bases and J by 6 bases, and 13 bases separated the two germline ends. Germline values: CDR1 SGHDT, CDR2 YYEEEE. CDR3 length equals 14 residues. The CDR3 reads CASSPEWKAGELFF. In DNA form, the CDR3 reads TGTGCCAGCAGCCCGGAGTGGAAGGCCGGGGAGCTGTTTTTT.

The chain has TRBV30 and TRBJ1-1, with 8 bases identical to TRBD1. This CDR3 contains 15 residues. Germline V gene lookup returns CDR1 GTSNPN and CDR2 SVGIG (reference sequence). The junction had 7 bases not matched to a gene; V was cut back by 1 base and J by 3 bases. The DNA of the CDR3 is TGTGCCTGGAGTGGAGAACAGGGGGGTGACACTGAAGCTTTCTTT. Its protein product is CAWSGEQGGDTEAFF.

Concerning this clone: This specimen includes other DNA sequences encoding the same CDR3. The chain employs TRBV25-1 and TRBJ1-1; 8 positions match TRBD1. The CDR3 loop spans 14 amino acids. Germline trimming cut 4 bases from V and 3 bases from J; bases unmatched to any gene: 4. Germline CDR1 reads MGHDK; CDR2 reads SYGVNS. The CDR3 DNA is TGTGCCAGCAGTGGTTACAGGGGGGACACTGAAGCTTTCTTT. Its protein is CASSGYRGDTEAFF.

To note about this clone: Compared with germline, one end of the junction differs, possibly owing to a read error. V and J are TRBV25-1 and TRBJ2-1, with unresolved D. The CDR3 runs 11 residues. CDR1 and CDR2 from the germline V gene are MGHDK and SYGVNS. CDR3 amino acids: CASSDYSEQFF. The CDR3 bases are TGTGCCAGCAGTGATTACAGTGAGCAGTTCTTC.